Sequencing of this TCR beta chain was carried out in a study of T cell repertoires in cytomegalovirus infection. This CDR3 spans 15 amino acids. Germline V CDR1 and CDR2: KGHSH, LQKENI. Trimming shortened V by 6 bases and J by 0 bases, and 11 bases separated the two germline ends. MiXCR, run by TCRdb on the reads, gives a single entry per CDR3 protein. Of fewer than 650,000 distinct CDR3 sequences in the sample, approximately 40% were seen once. As to this clonotype: Its specificity is not known.

Material: cultured PBMCs, obtained from culture after CMV antigen stimulation. The sequence was obtained from a human donor in good health (CMV status not recorded). Some clones in this sample may be carry-over from other donors' samples. J is TRBJ1-4 and V is TRBV18; D unclear. CDR3 protein: CASSPRPPTNEKLFF. In DNA form, the CDR3 reads TGTGCCAGCTCCCCAAGACCTCCAACTAATGAAAAACTGTTTTTT. Full variable domain (remainder filled in from reference TRBV18 and TRBJ1-4): NAGVMQNPRHLVRRRGQEARLRCSPMKGHSHVYWYRQLPEEGLKFMVYLQKENIIDESGMPKERFSAEFPKEGPSILRIQQVVRGDSAAYFCASSPRPPTNEKLFFGSGTQLSVL.